What follows describes a single T cell receptor (beta chain). This clone was observed a few times. What antigen it recognizes has not been identified. Within one base of it there is no much larger clone, and no base qualities were kept. This sample stems from a study of OX40 agonist ivuxolimab in advanced cancers. Broadly, across the study: The costimulatory receptor OX40 (CD134) was targeted by ivuxolimab, a fully human IgG2 agonistic monoclonal antibody. Intravenous ivuxolimab was administered to patients every 2 weeks at six dose levels: 0.01, 0.1, 0.3, 1.5, 3 and 10 mg/kg. Of the approximately 50 dose-escalation patients, hepatocellular carcinoma was present in about 20, melanoma in roughly 15, renal cell carcinoma in 9 and head and neck cancer in 9. In the dose-escalation cohort, 82.7% of patients were male, and the mean age was around 60 years, with a range of roughly 23 to 85. Prior anti-PD-1, anti-PD-L1 or anti-CTLA-4 therapy was permitted, and approximately 42% of dose-escalation patients had received checkpoint inhibitors. Partial responses occurred in three dose-escalation patients, of whom one had hepatocellular carcinoma and two had cutaneous melanoma. Peripheral TCRbeta sequencing aimed to test whether ivuxolimab altered TCR sequence diversity and caused clonal T-cell expansion. The paper reports the monotherapy dose-escalation portion (N ≈ 50 patients) of the phase I ivuxolimab trial. Broader findings and caveats from the paper: In partial responders in the 0.1-3.0 mg/kg groups, normalized peripheral clonal expansion was found to be among the lowest, especially among CD8+ T cells. After ivuxolimab, expanded clones were on average more numerous among CD8+ T cells than among CD4+ T cells. At doses from 0.1 to 3.0 mg/kg, clonal expansion was seen in both CD4+ and CD8+ blood T cells between baseline and week 6. Low levels of normalized T-cell clonal expansion were also shown by some nonresponding patients. The antigen specificity of the clonally expanded peripheral T cells was not determined.

Genomic DNA was extracted from sorted cells for sequencing of the TCRbeta CDR3 region. The immunoSEQ Assay was used for sequencing of TCRbeta CDR3 regions. TCRdb stores this immuneACCESS table with in-frame sequences only. Part of the clones is absent; in the studies checked, under half of the shortfall reflects unresolved V genes, and no reason is known for the rest. For this sample the table gives around 62,000 clones, of which roughly 84% were detected only once. Less than 0.4% of the sample is held by the ten biggest clonotypes. Patients with a history of autoimmune disease or receiving systemic immunosuppression were excluded from the trial. Peripheral blood for TCR sequencing was collected from all dose cohorts at baseline, on cycle 4 day 1, and on cycle 7 day 1. The samples were taken from a phase I, first-in-human, multicenter, open-label dose-escalation trial of ivuxolimab. Adults with locally advanced or metastatic melanoma, renal cell carcinoma, hepatocellular carcinoma or head and neck squamous cell carcinoma were enrolled in the trial. Before TCR sequencing, CD4+ T cells and CD8+ T cells from peripheral blood were sorted into separate populations.

Source: CD4+ or CD8+ T cells sorted from blood, taken in a trial of the OX40 agonist ivuxolimab. The TCR was taken from an adult with an advanced solid tumor such as melanoma, head and neck, liver or kidney cancer.

The nucleotides read TGTGCCAGCAGCTTGGTCCCAGGGGAGAATCAGCCCCAGCATTTT. Protein translation: CASSLVPGENQPQHF. The receptor chain draws on TRBV5-4 and TRBJ1-5; the D gene is perhaps TRBD1, on 6 matching bases. V loses 0 bases, J loses 4 bases, and the germline ends lie 11 bases apart. The CDR3 numbers 15 residues from cysteine through phenylalanine. Kept here is only the CDR3 DNA, which spans 45 bases and is read in frame from base 1. Reading the germline V gene (reference sequence) gives CDR1 SGHNT and CDR2 YYREEE.